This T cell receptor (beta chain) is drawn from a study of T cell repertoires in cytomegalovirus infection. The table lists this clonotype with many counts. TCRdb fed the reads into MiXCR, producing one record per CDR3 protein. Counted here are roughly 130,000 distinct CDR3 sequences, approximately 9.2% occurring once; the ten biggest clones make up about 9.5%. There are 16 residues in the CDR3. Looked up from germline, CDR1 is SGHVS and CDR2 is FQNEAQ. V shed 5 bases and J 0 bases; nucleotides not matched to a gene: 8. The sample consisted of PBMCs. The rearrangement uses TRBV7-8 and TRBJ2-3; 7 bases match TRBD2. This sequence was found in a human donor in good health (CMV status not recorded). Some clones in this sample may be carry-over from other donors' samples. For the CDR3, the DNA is TGTGCCAGCAGCCCCCGGCTAGCGGAGAGCACAGATACGCAGTATTTT. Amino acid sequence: CASSPRLAESTDTQYF.